This is a list of T cell receptor beta chains from one sample in a study of regulatory T cells in long-lasting Graves disease. Each CDR3 protein is one row after TCRdb ran MiXCR on the multiplex PCR reads. The profile shows over 500,000 distinct CDR3 sequences, about 16% of them singletons. This sample was shared with a second study, whose subject was T cells in Graves' hyperthyroidism and ophthalmopathy.

Sequences were derived from peripheral blood mononuclear cells (PBMCs), sampled at new diagnosis, from a patient treated with antithyroid drugs. All receptors derive from a man aged 18 to 29 with Graves disease. Both conserved end residues are part of each CDR3. Fields, in order: clone size, D gene, V gene, J gene, CDR3 protein, CDR3 DNA. A D gene is named only where the DNA matches it firmly. Some rows mark clone size as missing; the rest say once, few, many or name a class of expanded clone.

abundance: many; d_gene: TRBD2; v_gene: TRBV7-9; j_gene: TRBJ2-3; CDR3aa: CASSLLREDTDTQYF; CDR3nt: TGTGCCAGCAGCTTACTACGGGAGGACACAGATACGCAGTATTTT
abundance: NA; d_gene: TRBD2; v_gene: TRBV28; j_gene: TRBJ2-3; CDR3aa: CASTPTSGRPTGDTQYF; CDR3nt: TGTGCCAGCACCCCAACTAGCGGGAGGCCAACTGGAGATACGCAGTATTTT
abundance: few; d_gene: TRBD2; v_gene: TRBV7-9; j_gene: TRBJ2-1; CDR3aa: CASSSLGTSGRNEQFF; CDR3nt: TGTGCCAGCAGCTCCCTAGGGACTAGCGGGAGAAATGAGCAGTTCTTC
abundance: few; d_gene: TRBD2; v_gene: TRBV30; j_gene: TRBJ2-1; CDR3aa: CAWSPGLAGELDEQFF; CDR3nt: TGTGCCTGGAGTCCCGGACTAGCGGGAGAGTTGGATGAGCAGTTCTTC
abundance: many; d_gene: NA; v_gene: TRBV30; j_gene: TRBJ2-7; CDR3aa: CACRRGFGHREQYF; CDR3nt: TGTGCCTGTAGGCGCGGCTTCGGACATAGGGAGCAGTACTTC
abundance: once; d_gene: NA; v_gene: TRBV28; j_gene: TRBJ1-1; CDR3aa: CASRGWNEAFF; CDR3nt: TGTGCCAGCCGGGGTTGGAATGAAGCTTTCTTT
abundance: few; d_gene: NA; v_gene: TRBV4-1; j_gene: TRBJ2-2; CDR3aa: CASSARYRQRNTGELFF; CDR3nt: TGCGCCAGCAGTGCAAGATACCGGCAGCGCAACACCGGGGAGCTGTTTTTT
abundance: NA; d_gene: TRBD1; v_gene: TRBV20-1; j_gene: TRBJ2-7; CDR3aa: CSAFPGTGSYEQYF; CDR3nt: TGCAGTGCTTTTCCCGGGACAGGATCCTACGAGCAGTACTTC
abundance: many; d_gene: NA; v_gene: TRBV7-9; j_gene: TRBJ2-5; CDR3aa: CASSGGPVQETQYF; CDR3nt: TGTGCCAGCAGCGGTGGACCGGTACAAGAGACCCAGTACTTC
abundance: NA; d_gene: TRBD2; v_gene: TRBV6-2/TRBV6-3; j_gene: TRBJ2-3; CDR3aa: CASSPWGGGRGTQYF; CDR3nt: TGTGCCAGCAGTCCTTGGGGTGGCGGGAGGGGGACGCAGTATTTT
abundance: many; d_gene: NA; v_gene: TRBV20-1; j_gene: TRBJ1-1; CDR3aa: CSASYSWGTEAFF; CDR3nt: TGCAGTGCTAGCTACAGTTGGGGCACTGAAGCTTTCTTT
abundance: NA; d_gene: NA; v_gene: TRBV5-1; j_gene: TRBJ2-6; CDR3aa: CASSPRADYSTGANVLTF; CDR3nt: TGCGCCAGCAGCCCAAGGGCGGATTACTCTACTGGGGCCAACGTCCTGACTTTC
abundance: many; d_gene: TRBD1; v_gene: TRBV28; j_gene: TRBJ1-5; CDR3aa: CASSSHVGQGDFQPQHF; CDR3nt: TGTGCCAGCAGTTCCCATGTAGGACAGGGGGATTTTCAGCCCCAGCATTTT
abundance: many; d_gene: TRBD2; v_gene: TRBV2; j_gene: TRBJ2-7; CDR3aa: CASSDTSGYEQYF; CDR3nt: TGTGCCAGCAGTGATACTAGCGGTTACGAGCAGTACTTC
abundance: NA; d_gene: NA; v_gene: TRBV14; j_gene: TRBJ2-1; CDR3aa: CASSPGGRLYNEQFF; CDR3nt: TGTGCCAGCAGCCCTGGAGGGAGGCTTTACAATGAGCAGTTCTTC
abundance: NA; d_gene: NA; v_gene: TRBV25-1; j_gene: TRBJ2-7; CDR3aa: CASSGTRVKIHEQYF; CDR3nt: TGTGCCAGCAGTGGCACAAGGGTGAAAATCCACGAGCAGTACTTC
abundance: NA; d_gene: TRBD2; v_gene: TRBV13; j_gene: TRBJ2-5; CDR3aa: CASSLKASGSFQETQYF; CDR3nt: TGTGCCAGCAGCTTAAAGGCTAGCGGGAGCTTCCAAGAGACCCAGTACTTC
abundance: few; d_gene: NA; v_gene: TRBV14; j_gene: TRBJ2-7; CDR3aa: CASRDSGYEQYF; CDR3nt: TGTGCCAGCAGGGATAGCGGCTACGAGCAGTACTTC
abundance: NA; d_gene: NA; v_gene: TRBV20-1; j_gene: TRBJ2-4; CDR3aa: CSAFMTGASGIGKNIQYF; CDR3nt: TGCAGTGCTTTCATGACAGGGGCTAGCGGGATAGGCAAAAACATTCAGTACTTC
abundance: many; d_gene: NA; v_gene: TRBV6-2/TRBV6-3; j_gene: TRBJ2-5; CDR3aa: CASSDPSEGETQYF; CDR3nt: TGTGCCAGCAGTGATCCCTCCGAGGGGGAGACCCAGTACTTC
abundance: NA; d_gene: NA; v_gene: TRBV2; j_gene: TRBJ2-1; CDR3aa: CASWANEQFF; CDR3nt: TGTGCCAGCTGGGCAAATGAGCAGTTCTTC
abundance: few; d_gene: NA; v_gene: TRBV29-1; j_gene: TRBJ1-2; CDR3aa: CSVEGYFNYGYTF; CDR3nt: TGCAGCGTTGAGGGGTATTTCAACTATGGCTACACCTTC
abundance: many; d_gene: NA; v_gene: TRBV12-3/TRBV12-4; j_gene: TRBJ1-1; CDR3aa: CASSLRAGGSTEAFF; CDR3nt: TGTGCCAGCAGTTTACGGGCAGGCGGGAGCACTGAAGCTTTCTTT
abundance: few; d_gene: NA; v_gene: TRBV30; j_gene: TRBJ2-5; CDR3aa: CAWNVGGETQYF; CDR3nt: TGTGCCTGGAACGTGGGTGGGGAGACCCAGTACTTC
abundance: NA; d_gene: NA; v_gene: TRBV12-3/TRBV12-4; j_gene: TRBJ1-2; CDR3aa: CASSLAPSDGEDYGYTF; CDR3nt: TGTGCCAGCAGTTTAGCCCCCTCGGACGGAGAGGACTATGGCTACACCTTC
abundance: NA; d_gene: NA; v_gene: TRBV19; j_gene: TRBJ2-1; CDR3aa: CASSTGVTEQFF; CDR3nt: TGTGCCAGTAGTACTGGGGTCACTGAGCAGTTCTTC
abundance: few; d_gene: NA; v_gene: TRBV3-1; j_gene: TRBJ2-7; CDR3aa: CASRGGLAYEQYF; CDR3nt: TGTGCCAGCAGAGGTGGGCTGGCCTACGAGCAGTACTTC
abundance: few; d_gene: TRBD2; v_gene: TRBV7-3; j_gene: TRBJ2-1; CDR3aa: CASSFMGRELDEQFF; CDR3nt: TGTGCCAGCAGCTTTATGGGGCGGGAGTTAGATGAGCAGTTCTTC
abundance: NA; d_gene: TRBD2; v_gene: TRBV20-1; j_gene: TRBJ2-7; CDR3aa: CSGLAGMYEQYF; CDR3nt: TGCAGCGGTCTAGCGGGTATGTACGAGCAGTACTTC
abundance: few; d_gene: TRBD1; v_gene: TRBV5-1; j_gene: TRBJ2-1; CDR3aa: CASSFRRDRGHNEQFF; CDR3nt: TGCGCCAGCAGCTTCCGCCGGGACAGGGGACACAATGAGCAGTTCTTC
abundance: NA; d_gene: TRBD1; v_gene: TRBV12-3/TRBV12-4; j_gene: TRBJ1-2; CDR3aa: CASSTTPKGQGVGYTF; CDR3nt: TGTGCCAGCAGTACTACACCCAAAGGACAGGGCGTTGGCTACACCTTC
abundance: many; d_gene: NA; v_gene: TRBV6-2/TRBV6-3; j_gene: TRBJ2-5; CDR3aa: CASRSGTFQETQYF; CDR3nt: TGTGCCAGCAGGTCCGGGACTTTCCAAGAGACCCAGTACTTC
abundance: few; d_gene: NA; v_gene: TRBV7-9; j_gene: TRBJ1-2; CDR3aa: CASSLGNAGHGYTF; CDR3nt: TGTGCCAGCAGCTTAGGGAATGCAGGACATGGCTACACCTTC
abundance: NA; d_gene: NA; v_gene: TRBV7-9; j_gene: TRBJ1-4; CDR3aa: CASSPIPADNEKLFF; CDR3nt: TGTGCCAGCAGCCCTATCCCGGCCGATAATGAAAAACTGTTTTTT
abundance: NA; d_gene: NA; v_gene: TRBV5-6; j_gene: TRBJ2-3; CDR3aa: CASSLGYGSTDTQYF; CDR3nt: TGTGCCAGCAGCTTGGGGTACGGAAGCACAGATACGCAGTATTTT
abundance: few; d_gene: NA; v_gene: TRBV9; j_gene: TRBJ1-3; CDR3aa: CASSVYPGNTIYF; CDR3nt: TGTGCCAGCAGCGTATATCCTGGAAACACCATATATTTT
abundance: many; d_gene: TRBD2; v_gene: TRBV11-1; j_gene: TRBJ2-1; CDR3aa: CASRSAGGLSNEQFF; CDR3nt: TGTGCCAGCAGATCGGCGGGGGGCTTATCAAATGAGCAGTTCTTC
abundance: few; d_gene: NA; v_gene: TRBV10-1; j_gene: TRBJ2-1; CDR3aa: CASSESGQTNEQLF; CDR3nt: TGCGCCAGCAGTGAGTCCGGCCAAACCAATGAGCAGCTCTTC
abundance: many; d_gene: NA; v_gene: TRBV7-9; j_gene: TRBJ2-7; CDR3aa: CASSSTGNLYF; CDR3nt: TGTGCCAGCAGCTCAACAGGGAATCTGTACTTC
abundance: few; d_gene: NA; v_gene: TRBV13; j_gene: TRBJ1-2; CDR3aa: CASSLRAVQTYGYTF; CDR3nt: TGTGCCAGCAGCTTAAGGGCCGTTCAAACCTATGGCTACACCTTC
abundance: many; d_gene: TRBD1; v_gene: TRBV5-1; j_gene: TRBJ1-1; CDR3aa: CASSQETGQGRTFF; CDR3nt: TGCGCCAGCAGCCAGGAGACCGGACAGGGGAGAACTTTCTTT
abundance: few; d_gene: TRBD1; v_gene: TRBV11-3; j_gene: TRBJ2-5; CDR3aa: CASSAKGAQETQYF; CDR3nt: TGTGCCAGCAGCGCCAAGGGGGCACAAGAGACCCAGTACTTC
abundance: many; d_gene: NA; v_gene: TRBV5-1; j_gene: TRBJ2-1; CDR3aa: CASSLSRSDEQFF; CDR3nt: TGTGCCAGCAGCTTATCAAGGAGCGATGAGCAGTTCTTC
abundance: few; d_gene: NA; v_gene: TRBV27; j_gene: TRBJ2-1; CDR3aa: CASTRGTLSYNEQFF; CDR3nt: TGTGCCAGCACTCGAGGGACTTTATCCTACAATGAGCAGTTCTTC
abundance: NA; d_gene: TRBD2; v_gene: TRBV6-2/TRBV6-3; j_gene: TRBJ2-2; CDR3aa: CASSLRGLAGNTGELFF; CDR3nt: TGTGCCAGCAGCTTGCGCGGACTAGCGGGGAACACCGGGGAGCTGTTTTTT
abundance: NA; d_gene: NA; v_gene: TRBV5-1; j_gene: TRBJ2-5; CDR3aa: CASSLSGLKETQYF; CDR3nt: TGCGCCAGCAGCTTGTCGGGGCTAAAAGAGACCCAGTACTTC
abundance: NA; d_gene: NA; v_gene: TRBV15; j_gene: TRBJ1-3; CDR3aa: CATSRGSGTLADTIYF; CDR3nt: TGTGCCACCAGCAGAGGCTCCGGGACCCTAGCTGACACCATATATTTT
abundance: few; d_gene: TRBD2; v_gene: TRBV30; j_gene: TRBJ2-2; CDR3aa: CARRTSGRAGGELFF; CDR3nt: TGTGCCCGGAGGACTAGCGGGAGGGCCGGCGGGGAGCTGTTTTTT
abundance: NA; d_gene: NA; v_gene: TRBV27; j_gene: TRBJ1-1; CDR3aa: CASSLWGTLNTEAFF; CDR3nt: TGTGCCAGCAGTTTATGGGGGACTTTGAACACTGAAGCTTTCTTT
abundance: NA; d_gene: TRBD2; v_gene: TRBV19; j_gene: TRBJ2-1; CDR3aa: CASSTLGLADNEQFF; CDR3nt: TGTGCCAGTAGTACGTTGGGCCTAGCGGACAATGAGCAGTTCTTC
abundance: NA; d_gene: TRBD1; v_gene: TRBV5-6; j_gene: TRBJ2-1; CDR3aa: CASSFLAGQGPYNEQFF; CDR3nt: TGTGCCAGCAGCTTTCTGGCTGGACAGGGTCCCTACAATGAGCAGTTCTTC
abundance: many; d_gene: NA; v_gene: TRBV28; j_gene: TRBJ2-1; CDR3aa: CASIGSGNYNEQFF; CDR3nt: TGTGCCAGCATCGGCTCCGGCAACTACAATGAGCAGTTCTTC
abundance: once; d_gene: TRBD1; v_gene: TRBV7-6; j_gene: TRBJ2-7; CDR3aa: CASSLAEGQGPYEQYF; CDR3nt: TGTGCCAGCAGCTTAGCAGAGGGACAGGGTCCCTACGAGCAGTACTTC
abundance: few; d_gene: NA; v_gene: TRBV6-1; j_gene: TRBJ1-2; CDR3aa: CAGAQDYGYTF; CDR3nt: TGTGCCGGTGCTCAGGACTATGGCTACACCTTC
abundance: few; d_gene: NA; v_gene: TRBV20-1; j_gene: TRBJ1-1; CDR3aa: CSARDRRGTNTEAFF; CDR3nt: TGCAGTGCTAGAGATCGCCGGGGGACGAACACTGAAGCTTTCTTT
abundance: few; d_gene: NA; v_gene: TRBV20-1; j_gene: TRBJ2-4; CDR3aa: CSAKAGLIAKNIQYF; CDR3nt: TGCAGTGCTAAGGCGGGACTGATAGCCAAAAACATTCAGTACTTC
abundance: many; d_gene: NA; v_gene: TRBV27; j_gene: TRBJ2-3; CDR3aa: CASKALSLQGTDTQYF; CDR3nt: TGTGCCAGCAAGGCCCTAAGCCTACAGGGAACAGATACGCAGTATTTT
abundance: NA; d_gene: NA; v_gene: TRBV29-1; j_gene: TRBJ1-2; CDR3aa: CSVGVQLTGSYGYTF; CDR3nt: TGCAGCGTTGGGGTCCAATTGACAGGATCCTATGGCTACACCTTC
abundance: few; d_gene: NA; v_gene: TRBV30; j_gene: TRBJ2-7; CDR3aa: CAWSSGYEQYF; CDR3nt: TGTGCCTGGAGTTCCGGCTACGAGCAGTACTTC
abundance: few; d_gene: NA; v_gene: TRBV7-9; j_gene: TRBJ1-1; CDR3aa: CASSFITEASF; CDR3nt: TGTGCCAGCAGCTTTATCACTGAAGCTTCCTTT